These T cell receptor beta chains were read from a single sample in a study of post-analysis software for immune sequencing data. One entry per CDR3 protein, called by TCRdb with MiXCR from the PCR reads. The sample consists of 650,000 to 900,000 distinct CDR3 sequences, approximately 44% of them appearing once. Input material: blood. These receptors were obtained from a girl between 5 and 17 years old with multiple sclerosis. The CDR3 runs from the conserved cysteine through the conserved F or W. Each record gives: D gene, V gene, J gene, clone size, CDR3 protein, CDR3 DNA. D genes are given only for firm matches. The size entry is marked missing in some rows and otherwise reads once, few, many or a size class.

d_gene: -
v_gene: TRBV7-8
j_gene: TRBJ2-3
abundance: -
CDR3aa: CASSLAGAAGTDTQYF
CDR3nt: TGTGCCAGCAGCTTAGCGGGAGCGGCTGGTACAGATACGCAGTATTTT

d_gene: TRBD2
v_gene: TRBV9
j_gene: TRBJ2-4
abundance: -
CDR3aa: CASSVAGAGLAKNIRYF
CDR3nt: TGTGCCAGCAGCGTAGCGGGAGCGGGATTAGCCAAAAACATTCGGTACTTC

d_gene: -
v_gene: TRBV28
j_gene: TRBJ2-7
abundance: -
CDR3aa: CASSSNRFSYEQYF
CDR3nt: TGTGCCAGCAGTTCTAACAGATTCTCCTACGAGCAGTACTTC

d_gene: -
v_gene: TRBV20-1
j_gene: TRBJ2-1
abundance: -
CDR3aa: CSARPGAEQFF
CDR3nt: TGCAGTGCTAGGCCCGGGGCTGAGCAGTTCTTC

d_gene: TRBD2
v_gene: TRBV20-1
j_gene: TRBJ2-1
abundance: once
CDR3aa: CSAGETSGFTNEQFF
CDR3nt: TGCAGTGCTGGGGAAACTAGCGGGTTTACCAATGAGCAGTTCTTC

d_gene: -
v_gene: TRBV11-2
j_gene: TRBJ2-7
abundance: -
CDR3aa: CASSPDGIHYEQYF
CDR3nt: TGTGCCAGCAGCCCTGACGGGATCCACTACGAGCAGTACTTC

d_gene: -
v_gene: TRBV20-1
j_gene: TRBJ2-1
abundance: few
CDR3aa: CSARDVGGGDVEQFF
CDR3nt: TGCAGTGCTAGAGATGTGGGGGGTGGGGATGTTGAGCAGTTCTTC

d_gene: -
v_gene: TRBV5-5
j_gene: TRBJ1-2
abundance: few
CDR3aa: CASWAVTKGYTF
CDR3nt: TGTGCCAGCTGGGCCGTTACTAAAGGCTACACCTTC

d_gene: -
v_gene: TRBV5-1
j_gene: TRBJ2-7
abundance: -
CDR3aa: CASSLTDLDEQYF
CDR3nt: TGCGCCAGCAGCTTGACCGACCTGGACGAGCAGTACTTC

d_gene: -
v_gene: TRBV7-8
j_gene: TRBJ1-2
abundance: -
CDR3aa: CASSFRGTYGYTF
CDR3nt: TGTGCCAGCAGCTTCAGGGGTACCTATGGCTACACCTTC

d_gene: -
v_gene: TRBV20-1
j_gene: TRBJ2-5
abundance: -
CDR3aa: CSASKPGGGETQYF
CDR3nt: TGCAGTGCTAGTAAGCCCGGGGGCGGGGAGACCCAGTACTTC

d_gene: -
v_gene: TRBV10-3
j_gene: TRBJ2-7
abundance: -
CDR3aa: CAVSVGTSYEQYF
CDR3nt: TGTGCCGTCAGTGTCGGGACATCCTACGAGCAGTACTTC

d_gene: TRBD2
v_gene: TRBV6-5
j_gene: TRBJ2-1
abundance: -
CDR3aa: CATLAGDLEQFF
CDR3nt: TGTGCCACATTGGCGGGAGATTTGGAGCAGTTCTTC

d_gene: TRBD1
v_gene: TRBV3-1
j_gene: TRBJ2-7
abundance: -
CDR3aa: CASSQVDRGNEQYF
CDR3nt: TGTGCCAGCAGCCAAGTGGACAGGGGCAACGAGCAGTACTTC

d_gene: -
v_gene: TRBV6-5
j_gene: TRBJ1-1
abundance: -
CDR3aa: CASSYGRGTEAFF
CDR3nt: TGTGCCAGCAGTTACGGGAGAGGCACTGAAGCTTTCTTT

d_gene: TRBD1
v_gene: TRBV29-1
j_gene: TRBJ2-5
abundance: few
CDR3aa: CSVGASDRGFQTQYF
CDR3nt: TGCAGCGTTGGGGCAAGTGACAGGGGATTTCAGACCCAGTACTTC

d_gene: TRBD2
v_gene: TRBV9
j_gene: TRBJ2-1
abundance: few
CDR3aa: CASAPGTSPKNEQFF
CDR3nt: TGTGCCAGCGCCCCCGGGACTAGCCCCAAGAATGAGCAGTTCTTC

d_gene: -
v_gene: TRBV5-1
j_gene: TRBJ1-2
abundance: -
CDR3aa: CASSSPTDRSFVYTF
CDR3nt: TGCGCCAGCAGCTCCCCGACGGACAGATCGTTTGTCTACACCTTC

d_gene: TRBD2
v_gene: TRBV29-1
j_gene: TRBJ2-7
abundance: -
CDR3aa: CSVEGGSGEQYF
CDR3nt: TGCAGCGTGGAGGGCGGGAGCGGAGAGCAGTACTTC

d_gene: TRBD1
v_gene: TRBV28
j_gene: TRBJ2-4
abundance: -
CDR3aa: CASSPSLRQGRAKNIQYF
CDR3nt: TGTGCCAGCAGTCCTTCCCTCCGACAGGGAAGGGCCAAAAACATTCAGTACTTC

d_gene: TRBD2
v_gene: TRBV7-2
j_gene: TRBJ2-3
abundance: -
CDR3aa: CASSLGTRRTDTQYF
CDR3nt: TGTGCCAGCAGCTTAGGGACTAGACGCACAGATACGCAGTATTTT

d_gene: -
v_gene: TRBV2
j_gene: TRBJ2-6
abundance: -
CDR3aa: CASSSRRDTLSGANVLTF
CDR3nt: TGTGCCAGCAGCTCACGGCGGGACACGCTCTCTGGGGCCAACGTCCTGACTTTC

d_gene: TRBD1
v_gene: TRBV5-6
j_gene: TRBJ1-1
abundance: -
CDR3aa: CASRYHPTGGALNTEAFF
CDR3nt: TGTGCCAGCAGGTACCACCCGACAGGGGGCGCGTTGAACACTGAAGCTTTCTTT

d_gene: -
v_gene: TRBV4-3
j_gene: TRBJ2-7
abundance: -
CDR3aa: CASSQDQGGEVYEQYF
CDR3nt: TGCGCCAGCAGCCAAGATCAAGGGGGAGAGGTTTACGAGCAGTACTTC

d_gene: -
v_gene: TRBV20-1
j_gene: TRBJ2-6
abundance: few
CDR3aa: CSAKRGGGPNSGANVLTF
CDR3nt: TGCAGTGCCAAGCGTGGGGGTGGCCCTAACTCTGGGGCCAACGTCCTGACTTTC

d_gene: -
v_gene: TRBV7-2
j_gene: TRBJ2-5
abundance: -
CDR3aa: CASSLDQGGKETQYF
CDR3nt: TGTGCCAGCAGCTTAGATCAAGGGGGAAAAGAGACCCAGTACTTC

d_gene: -
v_gene: TRBV20-1
j_gene: TRBJ2-3
abundance: few
CDR3aa: CSARIPGVTDTQYF
CDR3nt: TGCAGTGCTAGAATCCCCGGGGTCACAGATACGCAGTATTTT

d_gene: -
v_gene: TRBV19
j_gene: TRBJ1-4
abundance: -
CDR3aa: CASSIRQSNEKLFF
CDR3nt: TGTGCCAGTAGTATTAGGCAGTCTAATGAAAAACTGTTTTTT

d_gene: TRBD2
v_gene: TRBV15
j_gene: TRBJ2-5
abundance: few
CDR3aa: CATSQSGRETQYF
CDR3nt: TGTGCCACCTCTCAATCCGGGAGGGAGACCCAGTACTTC

d_gene: -
v_gene: TRBV7-8
j_gene: TRBJ2-1
abundance: -
CDR3aa: CASSPSGGAGAGNEQFF
CDR3nt: TGTGCCAGCAGCCCTTCGGGCGGGGCAGGGGCAGGGAATGAGCAGTTCTTC

d_gene: -
v_gene: TRBV7-3
j_gene: TRBJ1-1
abundance: -
CDR3aa: CASSLNAGDTEAFF
CDR3nt: TGTGCCAGCAGCTTAAATGCGGGGGACACTGAAGCTTTCTTT

d_gene: -
v_gene: TRBV4-1
j_gene: TRBJ1-4
abundance: few
CDR3aa: CASSQDPGRMRGEKLFF
CDR3nt: TGCGCCAGCAGCCAAGACCCGGGGCGTATGCGAGGTGAAAAACTGTTTTTT

d_gene: -
v_gene: TRBV27
j_gene: TRBJ1-2
abundance: -
CDR3aa: CASGIHRDGGYTF
CDR3nt: TGTGCCAGCGGGATTCACAGGGACGGGGGATACACCTTC

d_gene: -
v_gene: TRBV6-5
j_gene: TRBJ1-2
abundance: once
CDR3aa: CASSQGGVRYGYTF
CDR3nt: TGTGCCAGCAGTCAGGGAGGGGTTCGCTATGGCTACACCTTC

d_gene: TRBD2
v_gene: TRBV19
j_gene: TRBJ2-1
abundance: -
CDR3aa: CASSIRGEGYNEQFF
CDR3nt: TGTGCCAGTAGTATACGGGGGGAGGGTTACAATGAGCAGTTCTTC

d_gene: -
v_gene: TRBV4-3
j_gene: TRBJ2-4
abundance: -
CDR3aa: CASSQDLGWEQYF
CDR3nt: TGCGCCAGCAGCCAAGATTTAGGATGGGAGCAGTACTTC

d_gene: TRBD1
v_gene: TRBV7-6
j_gene: TRBJ2-3
abundance: once
CDR3aa: CASVGRGSGGTQYF
CDR3nt: TGTGCCTCGGTAGGCAGGGGGAGTGGTGGTACGCAGTATTTT

d_gene: TRBD2
v_gene: TRBV20-1
j_gene: TRBJ2-7
abundance: -
CDR3aa: CSAGTGLAMGEQYF
CDR3nt: TGCAGTGCGGGGACCGGACTAGCGATGGGCGAGCAGTACTTC

d_gene: -
v_gene: TRBV11-1
j_gene: TRBJ2-1
abundance: -
CDR3aa: CASSLLGAESTRNEQFF
CDR3nt: TGTGCCAGCAGCTTACTTGGGGCCGAATCCACCCGGAATGAGCAGTTCTTC

d_gene: TRBD2
v_gene: TRBV12-3/TRBV12-4
j_gene: TRBJ2-7
abundance: few
CDR3aa: CASSFSASGVPYEQYF
CDR3nt: TGTGCCAGCAGTTTTTCGGCTAGCGGAGTCCCCTACGAGCAGTACTTC